The sequence of this T cell receptor (beta chain) was determined in a study of blood T cell repertoires in COVID-19. About the research overall: Collection of acute and convalescent COVID-19 samples took place in the United States, Italy and Spain. Sample material is recorded as cDNA or gDNA derived from T cells, B-cell-depleted T cells, or PBMCs.

In the original processing: By means of reference gene primer amplification, nucleated cell counts were estimated. This table comes from immunoSEQ multiplex PCR, and its TCRdb copy is limited to in-frame clones, with some not included. V, J and clone size are those of that table, while D and trimming were read from the DNA. This table has under 250,000 clones, 70% to 90% appearing once. This clone was recorded only once. CDR1 and CDR2 (germline): KGHDR, SFDVKD. The CDR3 loop spans 12 amino acids. Trimming left V 9 bases short and J 2 bases short, with 10 bases between. The chain uses TRBV24-1 and TRBJ2-7; D might be TRBD2 (7 bases). This TCR derives from a man between 50 and 59 years old who had recovered from COVID-19. Sequencing was performed on peripheral blood. CDR3 sequence: CATWGGTYEQYF. In nucleotides, the CDR3 is TGTGCCACCTGGGGGGGCACCTACGAGCAGTACTTC.